This TCR beta chain was identified in a study of shared clonotypes between healthy human individuals. Whole-study results and caveats: Tissue TCR repertoires likely differ from these blood-only repertoires.

On this clone: The target antigen is unknown.

The assay ran at deep level. Clones were sequenced by immunoSEQ multiplex PCR, and TCRdb holds only the in-frame ones, with some missing. Found here are 400,000 to 550,000 clones, roughly 78% of them singletons; the top ten hold about 12%. Healthy HIV-negative adults without recent acute infections or vaccinations served as donors. Germline CDR1 SGHTA, CDR2 FQGTGA. V was pared by 5 bases and J by 7 bases, with 6 bases of the junction left unmatched. This CDR3 contains 16 residues. The chain recombines TRBV7-3 with TRBJ2-1; 15 positions match TRBD2. The sequence came from a woman aged 40 to 55 in good health. Some clones in this sample may be carry-over from other donors' samples. Sequencing was performed on PBMCs. The CDR3 DNA follows: TGTGCCAGCAGCCCCCACGGGACTAGCGGGAGGAATGAGCAGTTCTTC. This codes for CASSPHGTSGRNEQFF.